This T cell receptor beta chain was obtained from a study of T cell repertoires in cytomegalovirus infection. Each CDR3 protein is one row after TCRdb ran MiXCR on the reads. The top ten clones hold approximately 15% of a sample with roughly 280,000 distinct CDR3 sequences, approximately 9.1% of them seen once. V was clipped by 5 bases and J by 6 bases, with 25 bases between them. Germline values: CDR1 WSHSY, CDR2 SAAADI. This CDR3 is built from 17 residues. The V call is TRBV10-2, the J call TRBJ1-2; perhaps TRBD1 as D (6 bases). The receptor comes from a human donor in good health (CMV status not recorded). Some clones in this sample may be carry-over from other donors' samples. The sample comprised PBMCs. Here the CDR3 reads CASSQTGSLLGSDGYTF. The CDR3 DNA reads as TGCGCCAGCAGTCAAACAGGGTCTCTATTGGGGAGCGATGGCTACACCTTC.